Listed below are T cell receptor beta chains from one sample, sequenced in a study of breast tumors, draining lymph nodes, adjacent tissues. One entry per CDR3 protein, called by TCRdb with MiXCR from the multiplex PCR reads. The data show about 19,000 distinct CDR3 sequences, 43% seen once. Material for sequencing was breast tumor tissue. Receptor source: a female donor with breast cancer. Some clones in this sample may be carry-over from other donors' samples. CDR3s include the opening cysteine and the closing phenylalanine or tryptophan. Fields, in order: V gene, D gene, CDR3 length, clone size, J gene, CDR3 DNA, CDR3 protein. The D gene is left open where the match is weak. Part of the rows lack a size; the others show once, few, many or a class for expanded clones.

TRBV15	TRBD2	18	NA	TRBJ2-3	TGTGCCACCGGCAGAGGTTCCGGGGGGTTAGGCACCACAGGTACGCAGTATTTT	CATGRGSGGLGTTGTQYF
TRBV4-2	NA	14	many	TRBJ2-1	TGTGCCAGCAGCCAAGAACAGGAGGGGGATGAGCAGTTCTTC	CASSQEQEGDEQFF
TRBV30	TRBD2	13	NA	TRBJ2-7	TGTGCCTGGAGGACTAGCGGGAGGTACGAGCAGTACTTC	CAWRTSGRYEQYF
TRBV25-1	NA	14	many	TRBJ2-3	TGTGCCAGCAGTGTGATAGGGGTCACAGATACGCAGTATTTT	CASSVIGVTDTQYF
TRBV9	NA	12	large	TRBJ2-1	TGTGCCAGCAGCGTAGACAGCGGGCAGCAGTTCTTC	CASSVDSGQQFF
TRBV12-5	NA	13	few	TRBJ2-7	TGTGCTAGTGGTTTGGACCCGGCTCCCGAGCAGTACTTC	CASGLDPAPEQYF
TRBV12-3/TRBV12-4	TRBD2	16	many	TRBJ2-1	TGTGCCAGCAGACAGTGGACTAGCGGGAGATCGAATGAGCAGTTCTTC	CASRQWTSGRSNEQFF
TRBV20-1	NA	12	NA	TRBJ2-1	TGCAGTGCTGGAGGGGACTCGATTGAGCAGTTCTTC	CSAGGDSIEQFF
TRBV12-3/TRBV12-4	NA	15	NA	TRBJ1-6	TGTGCCAGCAGGAAGGGTAGCTCCTATAATTCACCCCTCCACTTT	CASRKGSSYNSPLHF
TRBV10-3	NA	15	few	TRBJ2-4	TGTGCCATCATTCGGGACATCCTGGGAGTGGACATTCAGTACTTC	CAIIRDILGVDIQYF
TRBV12-3/TRBV12-4	NA	12	medium-sized	TRBJ2-3	TGTGCCAGCAGTCCAGGGACTCTTACGCAGTATTTT	CASSPGTLTQYF
TRBV6-5	TRBD1	13	once	TRBJ1-6	TGTGCCAGCAGTTACCAGACAGGGGGGTTGACGCGATTT	CASSYQTGGLTRF
TRBV2	NA	13	many	TRBJ1-3	TGTGCCAGCAATTTCCAAACTGGAAACACCATATATTTT	CASNFQTGNTIYF
TRBV19	NA	14	NA	TRBJ1-1	TGTGCCAGTAGTTGGGGAGGGTCGAACACTGAAGCTTTCTTT	CASSWGGSNTEAFF
TRBV7-9	TRBD1	12	NA	TRBJ1-6	TGTGCCAGCAGCATGACAGGGGAGCCCCTCCACTTT	CASSMTGEPLHF
TRBV9	NA	14	many	TRBJ2-5	TGTGCCAGCAGCGTAGGGTCGAAGCAAGAGACCCAGTACTTC	CASSVGSKQETQYF
TRBV27	NA	13	many	TRBJ2-2	TGTGCCAGCAGGATGCAGCACGGAGGGGAGCTGTTTTTT	CASRMQHGGELFF
TRBV7-8	TRBD2	18	medium-sized	TRBJ2-3	TGTGCCAGCAGCTTAACTGGACTGGATCTAGCGGGCACAGATACGCAGTATTTT	CASSLTGLDLAGTDTQYF
TRBV6-2/TRBV6-3	TRBD1	13	many	TRBJ1-4	TGTGCCAGCAGTCAGGGGGCGCACGAAAAACTGTTTTTT	CASSQGAHEKLFF
TRBV7-9	TRBD1	19	NA	TRBJ2-3	TGTGCCAGCAGTCGTAGCAGGAGCCCCGGGACAGGGTGGACAGATACGCAGTATTTT	CASSRSRSPGTGWTDTQYF
TRBV2	NA	12	NA	TRBJ2-7	TGTGCCAGCAGTGGGACCGCCTACGAGCAGTACTTC	CASSGTAYEQYF
TRBV15	NA	19	NA	TRBJ2-3	TGTGCCACCAGCAGTGCTAGGGGTAGGGCCTCCCTCTCGTCGAATACGCAGTATTTT	CATSSARGRASLSSNTQYF
TRBV6-1	NA	12	many	TRBJ1-2	TGTGCCAGCAGTGACAATAACTATGGCTACACCTTC	CASSDNNYGYTF
TRBV12-3/TRBV12-4	NA	13	NA	TRBJ1-6	TGTGCCAGCAGTTTAGTGGCGGATTCACCCCTCCACTTT	CASSLVADSPLHF
TRBV9	NA	13	once	TRBJ1-1	TGTGCCAGCAGCGAGGGGTTGAACACTGAAGCTTTCTTT	CASSEGLNTEAFF
TRBV20-1	TRBD2	15	large	TRBJ2-2	TGCAGTGCTCGGACTAGCGGGGGCGGCACCGGGGAGCTGTTTTTT	CSARTSGGGTGELFF
TRBV18	NA	14	NA	TRBJ1-4	TGTGCCAGCTCACCGACTACAACTAATGAAAAACTGTTTTTT	CASSPTTTNEKLFF
TRBV5-1	TRBD1	16	NA	TRBJ2-2	TGCGCCAGCAGCCGGACAGGGGGCTCGGACACCGGGGAGCTGTTTTTT	CASSRTGGSDTGELFF
TRBV9	NA	14	many	TRBJ1-2	TGTGCCAGCAGCGTAGGTTTGGGGATCTATGGCTACACCTTC	CASSVGLGIYGYTF
TRBV9	NA	16	medium-sized	TRBJ2-1	TGTGCCAGCAGCGCATCTAGATTTCGCTCCTACAATGAGCAGTTCTTC	CASSASRFRSYNEQFF
TRBV20-1	NA	11	NA	TRBJ2-7	TGCAGTGGCCCCGGGACAAACCTGCAATACTTC	CSGPGTNLQYF
TRBV18	NA	15	many	TRBJ2-5	TGTGCCAGCTCGACCGGGGCCGTCCCACAAGAGACCCAGTACTTC	CASSTGAVPQETQYF
TRBV11-2	TRBD2	21	many	TRBJ2-3	TGTGCCAGCAGCTCCCCCCGTACCGGGACTAGCTCTGGAGGCGGCACAGATACGCAGTATTTT	CASSSPRTGTSSGGGTDTQYF
TRBV19	TRBD1	15	many	TRBJ1-4	TGTGCCAGTACCGGGACAGGGGGCCCCAATGAAAAACTGTTTTTT	CASTGTGGPNEKLFF
TRBV12-3/TRBV12-4	NA	15	NA	TRBJ1-2	TGTGCCAGCAGGCCAATAGGGGTTTCTGACTGTGGCTACACCTTC	CASRPIGVSDCGYTF
TRBV2	NA	11	few	TRBJ1-6	TGTGCCAGCAGTGTTTTCTCGGCCCTCCACTTT	CASSVFSALHF
TRBV2	TRBD2	15	NA	TRBJ2-3	TGTGCCAGCAGGGAGGAGGGACTAGCAGGAGATACGCAGTATTTT	CASREEGLAGDTQYF
TRBV6-6	NA	15	many	TRBJ2-3	TGTGCCAGCAGTTACCAGTCTAGCGCAACAGATACGCAGTATTTT	CASSYQSSATDTQYF
TRBV6-5	NA	12	NA	TRBJ2-7	TGTGCCAGCAATCTGGGGAAGGGGGAGCGGTACTTC	CASNLGKGERYF
TRBV20-1	TRBD2	15	many	TRBJ2-1	TGCAGCCAAGGGACCGGGCTAGCGGGAGGTAGTGAGCAGTTCTTC	CSQGTGLAGGSEQFF
TRBV4-1	NA	17	NA	TRBJ2-7	TGCGCCAGCAGCCAAGATCCCTCCGGCAGCAGGTCGTACGAGCAGTACTTC	CASSQDPSGSRSYEQYF